The present entry profiles one T cell receptor beta chain with its context. The antigen remains undetermined. The entry originates in a study of T cells in pancreatic ductal adenocarcinoma. Broader study findings: Tumor and blood clonality did not differ significantly, about 0.1 versus 0.071.

No neoadjuvant therapy was given to the selected pancreatic ductal adenocarcinoma patients before their surgery. This table comes from immunoSEQ multiplex PCR, and its TCRdb copy is limited to in-frame clones, with some not included. The table records roughly 100,000 clones, 90% to 95% of them present only once. V shed 4 bases, J shed 0 bases, and the junction held 6 bases outside the gene matches. This CDR3 has 16 amino acids. CDR1 SGHNT and CDR2 YENEEA come from the germline V gene. The sample was PBMCs. The TCR originated in a human donor with pancreatic ductal adenocarcinoma. V and J are TRBV11-3 and TRBJ2-1, with 7 bases that match TRBD1. The CDR3 protein is CASSSYGQVSYNEQFF. CDR3 DNA sequence: TGTGCCAGCAGCTCCTACGGACAGGTCTCCTACAATGAGCAGTTCTTC.